This paragraph covers one TCR beta chain sequence. Its antigen is as yet unknown. The donors formed part of the 120-subject validation cohort, distinct from the approximately 670-subject first cohort. The data were taken from a study of cytomegalovirus exposure and HLA in healthy donors. Study information: The roughly 120 validation repertoires were reported in a later analysis to have been generated on the same platform as the roughly 700 first-cohort repertoires. Study findings and constraints: Published work reported that the classifier diagnosed cytomegalovirus status with high specificity and sensitivity. The study recorded 150 to 200 TCR beta chains that were cytomegalovirus-associated.

The data were produced by immunoSEQ multiplex PCR, yet TCRdb's version contains in-frame clones alone and is incomplete. There are about 120,000 clones in the sample; approximately 87% occur only once, and around 1.9% lies in the top ten. Germline V gene sequence: CDR1 SGHRS, CDR2 YFSETQ. The V gene lost 2 bases and the J gene lost 1 base, with 6 bases spanning the gap. The CDR3 covers 13 residues. Source material: PBMCs. This receptor was identified in a woman between 25 and 40 years old in good health and CMV-seronegative. The J gene is TRBJ1-2, the V gene TRBV5-1; possible D gene TRBD1, 5 bases. Written as DNA, the CDR3 is TGCGCCAGCAGCTTCGGGGGTAACTATGGCTACACCTTC. Amino acids: CASSFGGNYGYTF.